The rows below give T cell receptor beta chains drawn from one sample of a study of control samples from healthy donors and cancer patients. TCRdb keeps only in-frame clones here, not all; method: immunoSEQ multiplex PCR. The sample holds around 170,000 clones, around 88% seen once. Sequenced: blood. Receptors originate from a woman in her twenties or thirties in good health. The CDR3 runs from the conserved cysteine through the conserved F or W. A D gene is named only where the DNA matches it firmly. The listing skips clone size in some rows; elsewhere it reads once, few, many or a size class.

D gene,clone size,V gene,J gene,CDR3 protein,CDR3 DNA
.,.,TRBV30,TRBJ2-3,CAWRRAKLLGFADTQYF,TGTGCCTGGCGCCGGGCGAAACTGCTCGGGTTCGCAGATACGCAGTATTTT
.,.,TRBV27,TRBJ2-1,CASSLRPERVGNEQFF,TGTGCCAGCAGTTTAAGGCCCGAGCGGGTCGGCAATGAGCAGTTCTTC
.,.,TRBV4-1,TRBJ2-1,CASSQTPGRGSGNEQFF,TGCGCCAGCAGCCAAACACCAGGGAGAGGATCGGGCAATGAGCAGTTCTTC
.,.,TRBV10-3,TRBJ1-2,CAISVQGDYGYTF,TGTGCCATCAGTGTCCAGGGAGACTATGGCTACACCTTC
.,.,TRBV10-3,TRBJ2-2,CAISVSAIGELFF,TGTGCCATCAGTGTGTCGGCGATCGGGGAGCTGTTTTTT
.,.,TRBV7-2,TRBJ1-3,CASSLVNFSGNTIYF,TGTGCCAGCAGCTTAGTGAACTTCTCTGGAAACACCATATATTTT
TRBD1,.,TRBV2,TRBJ1-2,CASKPTGFASGYTF,TGTGCCAGCAAGCCGACAGGGTTTGCTTCCGGCTACACCTTC
.,.,TRBV6-6,TRBJ1-2,CASSQARGLGGYTF,TGTGCCAGCAGTCAAGCAAGGGGGTTAGGTGGCTACACCTTC
.,few,TRBV14,TRBJ2-4,CASSPLGSKNIQYF,TGTGCCAGCAGCCCGTTAGGTTCCAAAAACATTCAGTACTTC
.,.,TRBV7-2,TRBJ2-5,CACGGRGETQYF,TGTGCCTGTGGGGGGCGAGGAGAGACCCAGTACTTC
TRBD1,.,TRBV2,TRBJ1-3,CASRPGGSGNTIYF,TGTGCCAGCAGGCCAGGGGGCTCTGGAAACACCATATATTTT
.,.,TRBV7-9,TRBJ1-2,CASSLVGSGYGYTF,TGTGCCAGCAGCTTAGTAGGGTCGGGCTATGGCTACACCTTC
TRBD2,.,TRBV5-6,TRBJ2-5,CASSYLGTSGGAGETQYF,TGTGCCAGCAGCTACCTCGGGACTAGCGGGGGGGCCGGGGAGACCCAGTACTTC
TRBD1,.,TRBV9,TRBJ2-2,CASSVDTFGQGNSGELFF,TGTGCCAGCAGCGTGGACACATTCGGACAGGGTAATTCCGGGGAGCTGTTTTTT
TRBD2,.,TRBV7-9,TRBJ2-2,CASSRGGLATGELFF,TGTGCCAGCAGCCGGGGGGGGCTTGCCACCGGGGAGCTGTTTTTT
.,once,TRBV6-5,TRBJ2-6,CASQRSGANVLTF,TGTGCCAGCCAGAGGTCCGGGGCCAACGTCCTGACTTTC
.,.,TRBV10-1,TRBJ2-1,CASSEGSSSYNEQFF,TGCGCCAGCAGTGAGGGGAGTAGCTCCTACAATGAGCAGTTCTTC